The 28 T cell receptor beta chains below all came from one sample that was sequenced in a study of shared clonotypes between healthy human individuals. Clones were read by immunoSEQ multiplex PCR, and TCRdb kept only the in-frame ones, dropping some. This sample has 490,000 or so clones, with 65% to 80% found just once. Source material: PBMCs. These receptors were collected from a woman aged 35 to 49 in good health. Some clones in this sample may be carry-over from other donors' samples.

The J gene is TRBJ2-5, the V gene TRBV5-5, with TRBD1 matching 10 bases. V trimming: 3 bases; J trimming: 0 bases; junction bases outside the gene matches: 8. The CDR3 runs to 17 residues. CDR1 is SGHKS, CDR2 YYEKEE, per germline (reference sequence). DNA for the CDR3: TGTGCCAGCAGCTGGGGTGGACAGGGGGAAAACCAAGAGACCCAGTACTTC. Its protein product is CASSWGGQGENQETQYF.

The J gene is TRBJ2-7, the V gene TRBV5-1; a weak D match, TRBD2 (5 bases). The CDR3 contains 13 residues. Germline V gene sequence: CDR1 SGHRS, CDR2 YFSETQ. With 3 bases removed from V and 6 bases from J, the gap between germline ends came to 13 bases. The CDR3 spells CASSSGGGGEQYF. CDR3 coding DNA: TGCGCCAGCAGCTCGGGTGGAGGTGGCGAGCAGTACTTC. Full variable domain (rest looked up from reference TRBV5-1 and TRBJ2-7): KAGVTQTPRYLIKTRGQQVTLSCSPISGHRSVSWYQQTPGQGLQFLFEYFSETQRNKGNFPGRFSGRQFSNSRSEMNVSTLELGDSALYLCASSSGGGGEQYFGPGTRLTVT.

The chain joins TRBV28 to TRBJ2-1, with 11 positions matching TRBD2. Germline loops: CDR1 MDHEN, CDR2 SYDVKM. There are 17 residues in the CDR3. V gave up 6 bases and J gave up 7 bases; unmatched junction bases: 14. In nucleotides, the CDR3 is TGTGCCAGCAGCCTACGCCTCGATAGCGGGAGGGCAAATGAGCAGTTCTTC. Translating gives CASSLRLDSGRANEQFF.

Written as DNA, the CDR3 is TGTGCCAGCAGCGGACAGGTCGAAGACATTCAGTACTTC. Translation gives CASSGQVEDIQYF. The J gene is TRBJ2-4, the V gene TRBV6-1, with TRBD1 matching 7 bases. This CDR3 has 13 residues. CDR1 and CDR2 from the germline V gene are MNHNS and SASEGT. Germline trimming cut 6 bases from V and 8 bases from J; bases unmatched to any gene: 7.

The V and J genes are TRBV6-1 and TRBJ2-1; tentatively, D is TRBD2 (5 bases). The CDR3 runs to 15 residues. V dropped 0 bases and J dropped 8 bases, with 14 bases sitting between them. Germline V lookup: CDR1 MNHNS, CDR2 SASEGT. The CDR3 nucleotides read TGTGCCAGCAGTGAAGCCGTTTTATCTAGCTATGAGCAGTTCTTC. Protein sequence: CASSEAVLSSYEQFF.

The gene calls are TRBV6-1 and TRBJ2-7; TRBD1 aligns across 7 bases. V was pared by 4 bases and J by 2 bases, with 5 bases of the junction left unmatched. This CDR3 is built from 14 residues. Germline V gene data show CDR1 as MNHNS and CDR2 as SASEGT. Here the CDR3 DNA reads TGTGCCAGCAGTGTCAGGACAGGCCCCTACGAGCAGTACTTC. Protein: CASSVRTGPYEQYF.

The genes are TRBV4-3 and TRBJ2-7, with 10 nucleotides matching TRBD2. From germline, CDR1 is LGHNA and CDR2 YSLEER. Unmatched junction bases numbered 5, after V lost 5 bases and J lost 1 base. The CDR3 contains 15 residues. The DNA for the CDR3 is TGCGCCAGCAGCAAAGGACTAGCGGAATCCTACGAGCAGTACTTC. Translated: CASSKGLAESYEQYF.

Concerning this clone itself: This sample includes further DNA sequences coding for the same CDR3. The V and J genes are TRBV5-6 and TRBJ1-2; D is undetermined. The CDR3 totals 13 residues. Per germline, CDR1 SGHDT and CDR2 YYEEEE. V was pared by 0 bases and J by 5 bases, with 8 bases between. CDR3 residues: CASSLGSGYGYTF. The CDR3 region has the DNA TGTGCCAGCAGCTTGGGCAGCGGGTATGGCTACACCTTC.

The CDR3 is CASSEWGRSYNEQFF. The CDR3 region has the DNA TGTGCCAGTAGTGAATGGGGGAGGTCCTACAATGAGCAGTTCTTC. This chain uses TRBV19 with TRBJ2-1, with D perhaps TRBD2 (6 bases). CDR3 size: 15 residues. The germline V and J ends were trimmed by 5 bases and 1 base, with 12 bases remaining between them. Germline CDR1 is LNHDA and CDR2 is SQIVND (reference sequence).

The chain is built from TRBV11-2 and TRBJ2-1; 7 bases match TRBD2. Germline loops: CDR1 SGHAT, CDR2 FQNNGV. The CDR3 spans 15 residues. Unmatched junction bases numbered 7, after V lost 6 bases and J lost 2 bases. The DNA of the CDR3 is TGTGCCAGCAGTCCTCGACTAGCCCCCTACAATGAGCAGTTCTTC. Residues: CASSPRLAPYNEQFF.

The rearrangement uses TRBV6-1 and TRBJ2-7; D unresolved. The CDR3 is made up of 12 amino acids. V dropped 5 bases and J dropped 3 bases, with 8 bases sitting between them. From germline, CDR1 is MNHNS and CDR2 SASEGT. CDR3 nucleotides: TGTGCCAGCAGTTTCGGAAACTACGAGCAGTACTTC. It specifies CASSFGNYEQYF.

The genes are TRBV9 and TRBJ2-7; the D gene could be TRBD1 or TRBD2 (6 bases each). V was cut by 5 bases and J by 4 bases, with 19 bases left in between. This CDR3 has 15 amino acids. Per the germline V gene, CDR1 is SGDLS and CDR2 is YYNGEE. In DNA, the CDR3 is TGTGCCAGCAGGGAACCCGGGGGCGTAGGTTACGAGCAGTACTTC. It specifies CASREPGGVGYEQYF.

The chain combines TRBV20-1 with TRBJ1-2, with D hard to call. Germline assignment: CDR1 DFQATT and CDR2 SNEGSKA (reference sequence). This CDR3 contains 10 residues. V lost 4 bases to trimming and J lost 7 bases, with 7 bases between them. CDR3 residues: CSATGSGYTF. The CDR3, as DNA: TGCAGTGCTACAGGATCTGGCTACACCTTC.

The chain carries TRBV7-9 and TRBJ2-7; D perhaps matches TRBD2 (5 bases). V was clipped by 1 base and J by 7 bases, with 11 bases between them. Germline CDR1 and CDR2: SEHNR and FQNEAQ (reference sequence). The CDR3 sequence is 13 residues long. The CDR3 sequence: CASSLDIRGEQYF. The CDR3, as DNA: TGTGCCAGCAGCTTAGACATCCGAGGGGAGCAGTACTTC.

This sequence joins TRBV6-6 and TRBJ2-7; TRBD1 agrees at 10 bases. The CDR3 sequence is 16 residues long. Unmatched junction bases numbered 8, after V lost 2 bases and J lost 4 bases. Germline CDR1 reads MNHNY; CDR2 reads SVGAGI (reference sequence). CDR3 nucleotides: TGTGCCAGCAGTTACCCCCCTGGACAGGGGGGTTACGAGCAGTACTTC. Protein product: CASSYPPGQGGYEQYF.

This clone was counted once. J is TRBJ2-4 and V is TRBV7-9; TRBD1 agrees at 10 bases. J gave up 6 bases and V 3 bases, and 8 bases lay outside the gene matches. This CDR3 has 16 amino acids. Germline CDR1 and CDR2: SEHNR and FQNEAQ (reference sequence). The CDR3 sequence is CASSFSRDRGINIQYF. The DNA for the CDR3 is TGTGCCAGCAGCTTTTCCCGGGACAGGGGCATAAACATTCAGTACTTC.

This clone was seen repeatedly, ten times or more. This chain uses TRBV1 with TRBJ1-1; the table's D call of TRBD1 was not tested on the DNA. TRBV1 is a documented pseudogene. CDR3 length: 14 amino acids. CDR3 in amino acids: CTSSQDTGGTEAFF. Here the CDR3 DNA reads TGCACCAGCAGCCAAGATACAGGGGGCACTGAAGCTTTCTTT.

The gene calls are TRBV28 and TRBJ2-1; D assignment may be TRBD1 or TRBD2 (5 bases each). Germline-derived CDR1 and CDR2 are MDHEN and SYDVKM. The CDR3 loop spans 15 amino acids. Trimming left V 5 bases short and J 6 bases short, with 17 bases between. The CDR3 here is CASSPGDVLGNEQFF. DNA for the CDR3: TGTGCCAGCAGTCCCGGGGACGTCCTAGGCAATGAGCAGTTCTTC. The full variable domain, in which reference TRBV28 and TRBJ2-1 provide the parts outside the CDR3, is DVKVTQSSRYLVKRTGEKVFLECVQDMDHENMFWYRQDPGLGLRLIYFSYDVKMKEKGDIPEGYSVSREKKERFSLILESASTNQTSMYLCASSPGDVLGNEQFFGPGTRLTVL.

The V gene is TRBV7-9, the J gene TRBJ2-1; 11 bases line up with TRBD2. Germline CDR1 and CDR2: SEHNR and FQNEAQ (reference sequence). The CDR3 runs 17 residues. Trimming removed 1 base from V and 8 bases from J; junction bases left unmatched: 10. In DNA form, the CDR3 reads TGTGCCAGCAGCTTAGATAGCGGGAGGGCCGGAGGTGATGAGCAGTTCTTC. It yields the protein CASSLDSGRAGGDEQFF.

Concerning this clone: Other DNA sequences in the sample encode the same CDR3. V is TRBV2 and J is TRBJ1-1; perhaps TRBD1 as D (5 bases). The CDR3 is made up of 14 amino acids. V was cut by 6 bases and J by 1 base, with 12 bases left in between. Germline V gene data show CDR1 as SNHLY and CDR2 as FYNNEI. This CDR3 is CASRRDGENTEAFF. In nucleotides, the CDR3 is TGTGCCAGCAGAAGGGACGGTGAGAACACTGAAGCTTTCTTT.

The chain is built from TRBV2 and TRBJ2-3; D is unclear. This CDR3 region has 14 residues. Germline-derived CDR1 and CDR2 are SNHLY and FYNNEI. Trimming took 1 base from V and 2 from J, leaving 7 bases between them. The CDR3: CASSEDSPTDTQYF. The CDR3 DNA follows: TGTGCCAGCAGTGAAGACAGCCCCACAGATACGCAGTATTTT.

This chain links TRBV2 with TRBJ2-5; D is possibly TRBD2 (7 bases). Germline loops: CDR1 SNHLY, CDR2 FYNNEI. This CDR3 has 16 residues. The germline V and J ends were trimmed by 7 bases and 4 bases, with 22 bases remaining between them. CDR3 amino acids: CASNLGGGGRGETQYF. Written as DNA, the CDR3 is TGTGCCAGCAACCTCGGTGGGGGCGGGAGAGGAGAGACCCAGTACTTC. Based on the CDR3 plus reference TRBV2 and TRBJ2-5, the full variable domain is EPEVTQTPSHQVTQMGQEVILRCVPISNHLYFYWYRQILGQKVEFLVSFYNNEISEKSEIFDDQFSVERPDGSNFTLKIRSTKLEDSAMYFCASNLGGGGRGETQYFGPGTRLLVL.

The rearrangement joins TRBV5-4 to TRBJ2-7; TRBD2 matches 13 bases. CDR1 is SGHNT and CDR2 is YYREEE in the germline V gene (reference sequence). The junction had 4 bases not matched to a gene; V was cut back by 3 bases and J by 4 bases. The length of the CDR3 is 15 residues. The CDR3 region is CASSYGTSGIYEQYF. The CDR3, as DNA: TGTGCCAGCAGCTATGGGACTAGCGGGATATACGAGCAGTACTTC.

Here the CDR3 DNA reads TGTGCCAGTAGTATCTACGGGGGGCACGCTAGCACAGATACGCAGTATTTT. Translation gives CASSIYGGHASTDTQYF. The chain is built from TRBV19 and TRBJ2-3, with TRBD2 as a possible D gene (7 bases). Germline CDR1 reads LNHDA; CDR2 reads SQIVND (reference sequence). Trimming removed 3 bases at V and 0 bases at J, with 16 bases between. The CDR3 has 17 residues.

The J gene is TRBJ2-7, the V gene TRBV30, with D unclear. V lost 4 bases, J lost 6 bases, and 13 bases lay in between. CDR3 size: 12 residues. The germline V gene encodes CDR1 GTSNPN and CDR2 SVGIG (reference sequence). The CDR3 sequence: CAWKPTGLEQYF. The DNA of the CDR3 is TGTGCCTGGAAACCGACTGGTCTCGAGCAGTACTTC.

The rearrangement joins TRBV28 to TRBJ2-6, with D possibly being TRBD1 (5 bases). V was cut by 5 bases and J by 2 bases, with 16 bases left in between. The CDR3 consists of 17 residues. Germline CDR1 MDHEN, CDR2 SYDVKM. CDR3 nucleotide sequence: TGTGCCAGCAGTCCCTCCTCCCTAGGGGCTGGGGCCAACGTCCTGACTTTC. Its protein is CASSPSSLGAGANVLTF.

This clone was counted a single time. This likely reflects a read error, since a far larger clone is one base away. This sample also contains other DNA sequences that code for the same CDR3. The V call is TRBV6-1, the J call TRBJ2-7, with a tentative D call TRBD1 (6 bases). This CDR3 has 15 amino acids. Between the trimmed V and J ends, which lost 2 bases and 2 bases, there was a span of 13 bases. Germline lookup yields CDR1 MNHNS and CDR2 SASEGT. CDR3 loop: CASSESVGAPYEQYF. The CDR3, as DNA: TGTGCCAGCAGTGAAAGCGTGGGGGCCCCCTACGAGCAGTACTTC.

CDR3 bases: TGTGCCAGCAGTTCGGCGGGCAGGGAACATCAGCCCCAGCATTTT. This gives the protein CASSSAGREHQPQHF. This rearrangement joins TRBV5-5 to TRBJ1-5, with TRBD1 as a possible D gene (5 bases). CDR3 length: 15 amino acids. Germline CDR1 is SGHKS and CDR2 is YYEKEE (reference sequence). V lost 5 bases and J 5 bases, leaving 17 bases between the germline ends.